The 9 T cell receptor beta chains given below trace back to one sample, sequenced in a study of blood T cell repertoires in COVID-19. The repertoire was sequenced with immunoSEQ multiplex PCR; TCRdb's copy has only in-frame clones and lacks some. The sample lists about 210,000 clones, around 83% occurring once. Sequenced: peripheral blood. The receptors were sampled from a woman in her forties or fifties with acute or convalescent COVID-19.

This chain links TRBV4-1 with TRBJ2-5, with TRBD1 identical over 8 bases. The germline V gene encodes CDR1 MGHRA and CDR2 YSYEKL. This CDR3 has 16 amino acids. V shed 1 base and J 2 bases; nucleotides not matched to a gene: 6. The CDR3 DNA reads TGCGCCAGCAGCCAAGGATTGGGACAGGTACAAGAGACCCAGTACTTC. Translated, it gives CASSQGLGQVQETQYF.

The V gene is TRBV9, the J gene TRBJ1-1; 9 bases agree with TRBD1. The CDR3 runs to 15 residues. The ends lost 0 bases at V and 4 bases at J; junction bases unmatched: 4. Per germline, CDR1 SGDLS and CDR2 YYNGEE. CDR3 bases: TGTGCCAGCAGCGTAGGGGACAGGGTGGGCACTGAAGCTTTCTTT. Translation gives CASSVGDRVGTEAFF.

This chain connects TRBV11-2 to TRBJ2-7; D is unresolved. This CDR3 has 15 amino acids. The V and J ends lost 2 bases and 2 bases respectively, with 13 bases between them. Looked up from germline, CDR1 is SGHAT and CDR2 is FQNNGV. DNA for the CDR3: TGTGCCAGCAGCTTAAAATCCGACTCCCCCTACGAGCAGTACTTC. Its translation: CASSLKSDSPYEQYF.

The V call is TRBV19, the J call TRBJ1-1, with D tentatively TRBD1 (5 bases). Germline values: CDR1 LNHDA, CDR2 SQIVND (reference sequence). Trimming shortened V by 5 bases and J by 7 bases, and 26 bases separated the two germline ends. The CDR3 sequence is 17 residues long. The CDR3 DNA reads TGTGCCAGTAGTCCTTCAGGGAGGTATGTCCCAAACGGTGAAGCTTTCTTT. Translated, it gives CASSPSGRYVPNGEAFF.

This clone was seen only once. The chain couples TRBV6-5 to TRBJ2-7, with 9 bases that match TRBD2. Germline V CDR1 and CDR2: MNHEY, SVGAGI. Trimming took 4 bases from V and 2 from J; bases not matched to a gene: 9. The CDR3 consists of 16 residues. Written as DNA, the CDR3 is TGTGCCAGCAGTTTACCGACTAGCGGAAAGACCTACGAGCAGTACTTC. Translation gives CASSLPTSGKTYEQYF.

The V and J genes are TRBV3-1 (or the pseudogene TRBV3-2) and TRBJ1-1; the match to TRBD1 covers 10 bases. The CDR3 totals 16 residues. V was clipped by 3 bases and J by 0 bases; unmatched bases: 4. The germline gives CDR1 LGHDT, CDR2 YNNKEL (reference sequence). CDR3 in DNA: TGTGCCAGCAGCCATAGGGACAGGGGCATGAACACTGAAGCTTTCTTT. Residues: CASSHRDRGMNTEAFF.

The chain employs TRBV7-9 and TRBJ2-2; maybe TRBD2 (6 bases). The V end was cut by 10 bases, the J end by 6 bases, with 12 bases between. The CDR3 covers 12 residues. The germline CDR1 and CDR2 sequences are SEHNR and FQNEAQ (reference sequence). The CDR3 region is CATSWGAGELFF. CDR3 in DNA: TGTGCCACCTCGTGGGGGGCCGGGGAGCTGTTTTTT.

This clone was seen once. The chain joins TRBV30 to TRBJ1-2; 10 nucleotides match TRBD1. Per germline, CDR1 GTSNPN and CDR2 SVGIG (reference sequence). The CDR3 covers 15 residues. V was pared by 0 bases and J by 8 bases, with 9 bases of the junction left unmatched. In DNA form, the CDR3 reads TGTGCCTGGAGTGTCGGCTTGGGGACAGGGGAAGGCTACACCTTC. The encoded protein is CAWSVGLGTGEGYTF.

The chain has TRBV7-8 and TRBJ2-6, with a weak D call TRBD1 (5 bases). Germline V gene lookup returns CDR1 SGHVS and CDR2 FQNEAQ. Trimming removed 5 bases from V and 1 base from J, with 21 bases in between. CDR3 length: 19 residues. CDR3 sequence: CASSLMVQGTFSGANVLTF. CDR3 nucleotide sequence: TGTGCCAGCAGCCTAATGGTCCAGGGCACCTTTTCTGGGGCCAACGTCCTGACTTTC.